Listed below are T cell receptor beta chains from one sample, sequenced in a study of T cells in localized non-small cell lung cancer. Here immunoSEQ multiplex PCR was the method, and the copy in TCRdb shows in-frame clones only, minus some. The repertoire has 30,000 to 40,000 clones, around 86% of them found once; the top ten carry 5% to 6%. Here the sequenced sample was peripheral blood mononuclear cells, taken before any cancer treatment. The receptors stem from a male donor at least 60 years old with stage II lung adenocarcinoma. Each CDR3 is given with its conserved first and last residue. A D gene is named only where the DNA matches it firmly. The listing skips clone size in some rows; elsewhere it reads once, few, many or a size class.

clone_size	cdr3_length	v_call	j_call	d_call	cdr3_aa	cdr3_nt
-	16	TRBV6-1	TRBJ2-1	TRBD2	CASSGASGTSYNEQFF	TGTGCCAGCAGTGGGGCTAGCGGGACCTCCTACAATGAGCAGTTCTTC
-	11	TRBV18	TRBJ2-7	-	CASSPKSEQYF	TGTGCCAGCTCACCAAAGAGTGAGCAGTACTTC
-	14	TRBV28	TRBJ2-2	TRBD2	CASIPGGTTGELFF	TGTGCCAGCATCCCGGGAGGGACCACCGGGGAGCTGTTTTTT
few	12	TRBV5-6	TRBJ2-7	-	CASSLPGQRQYF	TGTGCCAGCAGCCTCCCAGGTCAGCGGCAGTACTTC
-	11	TRBV21-1	TRBJ1-2	-	CASSKAGGYTF	TGTGCCAGCAGCAAAGCGGGTGGCTACACCTTC
-	16	TRBV7-6	TRBJ2-1	-	CASSLARGGAYNEQFF	TGTGCCAGCAGCTTAGCGCGCGGTGGCGCCTACAATGAGCAGTTCTTC
-	11	TRBV7-9	TRBJ1-1	-	CASSLLPGAFF	TGTGCCAGCAGCTTACTTCCGGGAGCTTTCTTT
-	15	TRBV7-9	TRBJ2-1	TRBD2	CASSLVPSGVGEQFF	TGTGCCAGCAGCTTAGTCCCTAGCGGGGTCGGGGAGCAGTTCTTC
-	14	TRBV10-3	TRBJ2-7	TRBD2	CAISEGTSSYEQYF	TGTGCCATCAGTGAGGGGACTAGTTCTTACGAGCAGTACTTC
-	14	TRBV6-5	TRBJ2-5	-	CASTPQGYQETQYF	TGTGCCAGCACCCCCCAGGGGTACCAAGAGACCCAGTACTTC
-	13	TRBV18	TRBJ1-5	-	CASSPGPDQPQHF	TGTGCCAGCTCACCAGGGCCAGATCAGCCCCAGCATTTT
few	13	TRBV2	TRBJ1-2	-	CASSEAWGSGYTF	TGTGCCAGCAGTGAAGCGTGGGGGAGTGGCTACACCTTC
-	13	TRBV2	TRBJ1-3	-	CASKATNGNTIYF	TGTGCCAGCAAGGCCACCAATGGAAACACCATATATTTT
-	14	TRBV7-2	TRBJ1-5	-	CASSYGDSNQPQHF	TGTGCCAGCAGCTACGGAGATAGCAATCAGCCCCAGCATTTT
-	14	TRBV7-3	TRBJ1-6	-	CASSRDRLGSPLHF	TGTGCCAGCAGCCGGGACCGTCTGGGATCACCCCTCCACTTT
-	13	TRBV28	TRBJ2-7	TRBD1	CASSVGQVDEQYF	TGTGCCAGCAGTGTCGGACAGGTCGACGAGCAGTACTTC
once	13	TRBV11-2	TRBJ1-5	-	CASSLSGDQPQHF	TGTGCCAGCAGCTTATCAGGGGATCAGCCCCAGCATTTT
-	14	TRBV6-5	TRBJ2-5	-	CASTRDGNQETQYF	TGTGCCAGCACCCGGGACGGTAATCAAGAGACCCAGTACTTC
-	17	TRBV30	TRBJ2-1	TRBD2	CAWSNGGIAGGYNEQFF	TGTGCCTGGAGCAACGGTGGGATAGCGGGAGGGTACAATGAGCAGTTCTTC
-	13	TRBV9	TRBJ2-1	-	CASSGSGGDEQFF	TGTGCCAGCAGCGGATCAGGAGGCGATGAGCAGTTCTTC
-	18	TRBV4-3	TRBJ2-2	-	CASSQDIGQDRNTGELFF	TGCGCCAGCAGCCAAGATATCGGGCAGGATAGAAACACCGGGGAGCTGTTTTTT
-	13	TRBV5-4	TRBJ1-6	-	CASSLGTPGPLHF	TGTGCCAGCAGCTTGGGGACCCCAGGACCCCTCCACTTT
-	14	TRBV5-5	TRBJ1-4	TRBD1	CASSFGQGDEKLFF	TGTGCCAGCAGCTTTGGACAGGGGGATGAAAAACTGTTTTTT
-	15	TRBV7-2	TRBJ2-1	TRBD2	CASSAASGSRNEQFF	TGTGCCAGCAGCGCTGCTAGCGGGAGTAGGAATGAGCAGTTCTTC
-	16	TRBV5-1	TRBJ2-1	-	CASSLGPGSSYNEQFF	TGCGCCAGCAGCTTGGGTCCAGGGAGCTCCTACAATGAGCAGTTCTTC
-	15	TRBV4-3	TRBJ2-2	-	CASSRGAGQHGELFF	TGCGCCAGCAGCCGGGGGGCGGGACAACACGGGGAGCTGTTTTTT
-	13	TRBV30	TRBJ1-1	-	CAWRYRADTEAFF	TGTGCCTGGAGATACAGGGCGGACACTGAAGCTTTCTTT
-	14	TRBV30	TRBJ2-3	-	CAWSVGSEQDTQYF	TGTGCCTGGAGTGTGGGGAGCGAGCAAGATACGCAGTATTTT
-	15	TRBV30	TRBJ1-4	TRBD1	CAWSDLGQGSEKLFF	TGTGCCTGGAGTGATCTCGGACAGGGAAGTGAAAAACTGTTTTTT
-	14	TRBV6-5	TRBJ1-1	TRBD1	CASSMTGAHTEAFF	TGTGCCAGCAGCATGACAGGGGCGCACACTGAAGCTTTCTTT
once	14	TRBV13	TRBJ2-7	-	CASSTFSDTYEQYF	TGTGCCAGCAGCACCTTTAGCGACACCTACGAGCAGTACTTC
once	15	TRBV5-5	TRBJ2-4	-	CASSFAGAVENIQYF	TGTGCCAGCAGCTTTGCCGGGGCAGTCGAAAACATTCAGTACTTC
-	14	TRBV7-9	TRBJ1-1	-	CASSSRFEHTEAFF	TGTGCCAGCAGCTCCCGCTTCGAGCACACTGAAGCTTTCTTT
-	15	TRBV5-5	TRBJ1-1	-	CASSLDGQGGTEAFF	TGTGCCAGCAGCTTGGATGGGCAGGGCGGCACTGAAGCTTTCTTT